This paragraph reports one T cell receptor beta chain. This clone was detected only once. Its target antigen remains unknown. The input lacks base qualities; no much larger clone sits a single base away. This sample stems from a study of T cell responses to AZD1222 COVID-19 vaccine (dated by TCRdb to the early 2020s). In terms of the full investigation: AZD1222 recipients whose second dose came at about 4 weeks and those whose second dose came at about 12 weeks were combined into one group, since spike-specific TCR depth and breadth did not differ between the two schedules. TCR sequencing covered roughly 230 trial participants: 200 to 220 given two doses of AZD1222 and about 26 given two doses of MenACWY control vaccine. Trial participants were enrolled into age subgroups of 18-55, 56-69 and 70-plus years, which contained approximately 150, 28 and 58 TCR-sequenced participants, respectively. Points the paper makes about the study in general: Epitopes outside the regions mutated in the B.1.351 and B.1.1.7 variants were reportedly recognized by nearly half of the unique spike-specific TCRs. Most participants were white British and females outnumbered males, and the authors suggested that clonal diversity may have been underestimated. Conclusions about previously exposed vaccinees were limited because only six AZD1222 recipients were SARS-CoV-2 seropositive at baseline. The vaccine-associated CD4 TCRs covered the entire spike protein, and the dominant responses fell in regions 160-218 and 743-854. Because no day 14 peak-response samples were available, repertoires were characterized only after the peak T cell response. In the small 56-69-year group, the increase in depth fell short of significance, most likely because of low power. Spike-specific TCR breadth and depth rose significantly after two AZD1222 doses compared with day 0 and with MenACWY recipients.

The CDR3 goes from the cysteine to the phenylalanine over 11 residues. Of the read, only the CDR3 DNA is kept; its 33 bases are in frame from base 1. V loses 5 bases, J loses 4 bases, and the germline ends lie 6 bases apart. CDR1 and CDR2 (SGHDN, FVKESK) derive from the germline V gene. The CDR3 regions of human TCRbeta chains were subjected to immunosequencing. From the authors' description of their analysis: Repertoire TCRs were checked for matches against a reference library of SARS-CoV-2-specific TCRs that had been generated using the MIRA antigen-specificity platform. Breadth was defined as the fraction of unique TCRs that were SARS-CoV-2-associated, and depth was defined as the fraction of total T cells that were SARS-CoV-2-associated. Using the MIRA data, every spike-specific TCR was mapped to the spike region that the TCR reacted to and assigned to either a CD4 or a CD8 class. Log10-transformed breadth and depth values were compared by one-way ANOVA with Sidak's multiple comparisons tests. Imported from immuneACCESS, the table was reduced by TCRdb to in-frame sequences with V and J called. These copies leave out some clones; in studies compared against another copy, an unresolved V gene accounts for under half, and the cause of the remainder is not known. V, J and clone size were drawn from that table, and D and trimming were deduced from the DNA. In this sample the table shows around 100,000 clones, about nine tenths of which occur a single time. The ten largest clonotypes hold 45% to 50% of the sample.

This specimen's time point label, per the study, means: baseline before first vaccination. The vaccinee samples were drawn from two UK trials, COV001 and COV002, one of which was a single-blind randomized controlled phase 2/3 trial testing AZD1222 (ChAdOx1 nCoV-19) in healthy adults. For TCRbeta chain sequencing, PBMC samples were collected from trial participants at day 0 and at day 28 after the second dose. The sequences come from peripheral blood, collected on day 0 of AZD1222 vaccination. This receptor was identified in an adult in good health. The V gene is TRBV14 and the J gene is TRBJ2-7; TRBD2 is perhaps the D gene, given 6 matching bases. In nucleotides, the sequence is TGTGCCAGCAGCGGGGGGTACGAGCAGTACTTC. Its amino acids are CASSGGYEQYF.